The sequence of this TCR beta chain was determined in a study of blood T cells in healthy people across ages. The sample holds a few counts of this clonotype. Trimming cost V 7 bases and J 4 bases; bases outside gene matches: 4. Germline values: CDR1 SGHDT, CDR2 YYEEEE. This CDR3 is 12 amino acids long. Combining a sample-barcoded 5' primer with a J-beta primer mix, a second PCR ran for roughly 7 to 12 cycles. Using its own MiXCR run on the 5' RACE reads, TCRdb lists one record per CDR3 protein. The table records 710,000 or so distinct CDR3 sequences, about 20% of them present only once. The V call is TRBV5-6, the J call TRBJ2-5; 7 nucleotides line up with TRBD2. Material for sequencing was blood. The source of this sequence is a man aged 70 or older in good health. CDR3 DNA: TGTGCCAGCGGGGCGGGAGTAGAGACCCAGTACTTC. Its translation: CASGAGVETQYF.